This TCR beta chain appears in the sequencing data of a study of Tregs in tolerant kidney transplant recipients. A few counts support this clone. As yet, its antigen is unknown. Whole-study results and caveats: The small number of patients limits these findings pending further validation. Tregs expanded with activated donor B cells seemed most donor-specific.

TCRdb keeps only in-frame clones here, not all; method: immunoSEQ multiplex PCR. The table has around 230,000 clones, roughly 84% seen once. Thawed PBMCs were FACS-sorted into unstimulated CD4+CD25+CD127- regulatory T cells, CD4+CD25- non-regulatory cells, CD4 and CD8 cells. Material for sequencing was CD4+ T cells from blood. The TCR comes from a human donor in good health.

Here the CDR3 reads CASSLAGTEPTYEQYF. CDR3 coding DNA: TGTGCCAGCAGCTTAGCCGGGACAGAGCCCACCTACGAGCAGTACTTC. The V call is TRBV7-6, the J call TRBJ2-7; TRBD1 aligns across 7 bases. V gave up 0 bases and J gave up 2 bases; unmatched junction bases: 7. The CDR3 totals 16 residues. CDR1 SGHVS and CDR2 FNYEAQ come from the germline V gene.